This TCR beta chain was obtained from a study of immune cell composition in non-small cell lung cancer. Background on the study: Histologic subtype was mainly adenocarcinoma or squamous cell carcinoma.

Here immunoSEQ multiplex PCR was the method, and the copy in TCRdb shows in-frame clones only, minus some. The table includes 5,200 or so clones, 70% to 90% detected once. Study-wide results and caveats: About four fifths of squamous and 30% to 35% of adenocarcinoma cases had tumour-associated clones >0.5%.

As to this clone: Its antigen is still unknown.

The normal lung sample lay at least 3 cm, and maximally far, from the tumour. The receptor was derived from a human donor with non-small cell lung cancer. Some clones in this sample may be carry-over from other donors' samples. The sample taken for sequencing was non-adjacent lung tissue.

The CDR3: CASSLGTVGNEQFF. The CDR3 nucleotides are TGCGCCAGCAGCTTAGGGACTGTCGGCAATGAGCAGTTCTTC. V and J are TRBV5-1 and TRBJ2-1; D is possibly TRBD2 (6 bases). Germline-derived CDR1 and CDR2 are SGHRS and YFSETQ. This CDR3 has 14 residues. V was shortened by 2 bases and J by 6 bases, with 12 bases between the two germline ends. Variable domain in full (rest from reference TRBV5-1 and TRBJ2-1): KAGVTQTPRYLIKTRGQQVTLSCSPISGHRSVSWYQQTPGQGLQFLFEYFSETQRNKGNFPGRFSGRQFSNSRSEMNVSTLELGDSALYLCASSLGTVGNEQFFGPGTRLTVL.